Listed below are T cell receptor beta chains from one sample, sequenced in a study of blood T cell repertoires in COVID-19. The data were produced by immunoSEQ multiplex PCR, yet TCRdb's version contains in-frame clones alone and is incomplete. Of fewer than 250,000 clones in the sample, 86% were seen once. The source material was peripheral blood. All receptors come from a woman in her fifties or sixties with acute or convalescent COVID-19. The CDR3 runs from the conserved cysteine through the conserved F or W. A D gene is named only where the DNA matches it firmly. Only part of the rows carry a size: once, few, many, or a class if the clone is expanded.

abundance	v_gene	d_gene	j_gene	CDR3nt	CDR3aa
.	TRBV9	.	TRBJ1-2	TGTGCCAGCAGCCTTAGGGACATATCAGGGGGCTACACCTTC	CASSLRDISGGYTF
.	TRBV5-1	.	TRBJ2-7	TGCGCCAGCAGCTTGAGGCCGGGGAGCTCCTACGAGCAGTACTTC	CASSLRPGSSYEQYF
.	TRBV12-3/TRBV12-4	.	TRBJ2-5	TGTGCCAGCAGTTTAGGGAGAGGGGGGACCCAGTACTTC	CASSLGRGGTQYF
.	TRBV7-8	TRBD1	TRBJ2-3	TGTGCCAGCAGCAAAGGGACAGAATCCACAGATACGCAGTATTTT	CASSKGTESTDTQYF
once	TRBV5-8	TRBD2	TRBJ2-7	TGTGCCAGCAGCCCCCGGGGGGGGGCGGGAGGATCCTACGAGCAGTACTTC	CASSPRGGAGGSYEQYF
.	TRBV4-1	.	TRBJ2-3	TGCGCCAGCAGCCAAGATCGGGGGGATACGCAGTATTTT	CASSQDRGDTQYF
.	TRBV7-9	TRBD1	TRBJ2-4	TGTGCCAGCAGCCCGCGGACAGGGGAAGGGGTAAACATTCAGTACTTC	CASSPRTGEGVNIQYF
.	TRBV12-3/TRBV12-4	.	TRBJ2-5	TGTGCCAGCAGTTTCTCTTCAGAGACCCAGTACTTC	CASSFSSETQYF
.	TRBV27	TRBD2	TRBJ2-1	TGTGCCAGCAGTTTATTAGCGGGTTTTGAGCAGTTCTTC	CASSLLAGFEQFF
.	TRBV5-4	TRBD2	TRBJ2-3	TGTGCCAGCAGCCGGACTAGCGGGAGGGTAAGCACAGATACGCAGTATTTT	CASSRTSGRVSTDTQYF
.	TRBV4-3	.	TRBJ1-1	TGCGCCAGCAGCCATCCCGGGGAAACTGAAGCTTTCTTT	CASSHPGETEAFF
.	TRBV6-2/TRBV6-3	.	TRBJ2-7	TGTGCCAGCAGCGCGACAGCCTACGAGCAGTACTTC	CASSATAYEQYF
.	TRBV6-5	.	TRBJ2-1	TGTGCCAGCAGTTACTCTTACAGTGACAATGAGCAGTTCTTC	CASSYSYSDNEQFF
.	TRBV5-6	TRBD2	TRBJ2-1	TGTGCCAGCAGCTTGGCCTGGACTAGTGGGCTCTCCTACAATGAGCAGTTCTTC	CASSLAWTSGLSYNEQFF
.	TRBV7-2	.	TRBJ2-5	TGTGCCAGCAGCTTAGGTTCCGGGGGGCTTATCTTGGAGACCCAGTACTTC	CASSLGSGGLILETQYF
.	TRBV12-5	.	TRBJ2-5	TGTGCTAGTGGGACTCAACAGGGACGTTTAGAGACCCAGTACTTC	CASGTQQGRLETQYF
.	TRBV28	.	TRBJ1-6	TGTGCCAGCAGTAACCTCAGGGGAGGGCTCCACTTT	CASSNLRGGLHF
.	TRBV11-3	.	TRBJ2-3	TGTGCCAGCAGCTTTACAGGGTCAGATACGCAGTATTTT	CASSFTGSDTQYF
.	TRBV11-3	TRBD1	TRBJ1-6	TGTGCCAGCAGTCCGAGGACAGGGTATAATTCACCCCTCCACTTT	CASSPRTGYNSPLHF
.	TRBV10-2	.	TRBJ2-1	TGCGCCAGCAGTGAAGGGGCCCCCTCCTACAATGAGCAGTTCTTC	CASSEGAPSYNEQFF
.	TRBV11-1	.	TRBJ2-2	TGTGCCAGCTCAAAGAGGACCGGGGAGCTGTTTTTT	CASSKRTGELFF
.	TRBV6-5	.	TRBJ1-2	TGTGCCGGACAGCTTAACTATGGCTACACCTTC	CAGQLNYGYTF
.	TRBV6-6	TRBD1	TRBJ1-2	TGTGCCAGCAGTTCTCTGACAGGGAGTCGAGGCTACACCTTC	CASSSLTGSRGYTF
.	TRBV5-4	.	TRBJ1-1	TGTGCCAGCAGCTCTCAAGGAGGGGCCGTTGAAGCTTTCTTT	CASSSQGGAVEAFF
.	TRBV2	TRBD1	TRBJ1-1	TGTGCCAGCAGTGCAGTGGACAGGGGGCTGACTGAAGCTTTCTTT	CASSAVDRGLTEAFF
.	TRBV27	.	TRBJ2-7	TGTGCCAGCAGTTTTCGGGGTGTCAACGAGCAGTACTTC	CASSFRGVNEQYF
.	TRBV18	.	TRBJ1-1	TGTGCCAGCTCACCCCCTTTCCTGGGAGTATATGAAGCTTTCTTT	CASSPPFLGVYEAFF
.	TRBV6-5	TRBD1	TRBJ1-2	TGTGCCAGCCACCGGGACAGGGAAGATGGCTACACCTTC	CASHRDREDGYTF
.	TRBV7-9	.	TRBJ2-7	TGTGCCAGCGGGGGGTCCCTTGTCGCCCTTTACGAGCAGTACTTC	CASGGSLVALYEQYF
.	TRBV11-3	TRBD2	TRBJ2-5	TGTGCCAGCAGCTCCGGCGATAGCGGGAGTCAGGAGACCCAGTACTTC	CASSSGDSGSQETQYF
.	TRBV9	TRBD1	TRBJ1-1	TGTGCCAGCAGCGTAGTTACGGGACAGGGTTACACTGAAGCTTTCTTT	CASSVVTGQGYTEAFF
.	TRBV3-1/TRBV3-2	TRBD1	TRBJ2-1	TGTGCCAGCAGCCTCGATGGGACAGTATCCTACAATGAGCAGTTCTTC	CASSLDGTVSYNEQFF
.	TRBV3-1/TRBV3-2	TRBD1	TRBJ1-2	TGTGCCAGCAGCGGACAGGGGAACTATGGCTACACCTTC	CASSGQGNYGYTF
few	TRBV7-2	TRBD2	TRBJ2-1	TGTGCCAGCAGCACCGGACTAGCGCCCAATGAGCAGTTCTTC	CASSTGLAPNEQFF
.	TRBV7-9	.	TRBJ2-5	TGTGCCAGCAGCCAACAGAGCCAAGAGACCCAGTACTTC	CASSQQSQETQYF
.	TRBV18	.	TRBJ2-1	TGTGCCAGCTCACCACAGGGGCCTGGCAATGAGCAGTTCTTC	CASSPQGPGNEQFF
.	TRBV18	.	TRBJ2-7	TGTGCCAGCTCGACAGGTGGGTACGAGCAGTACTTC	CASSTGGYEQYF